Listed here is a single T cell receptor (beta chain). As yet, its antigen is unknown. The record originates from a study of T cell repertoires in cytomegalovirus infection. Study in general: Signatures in public TCR beta sequences pointed to both CMV infection and matching HLA type.

TCRdb ran MiXCR on the reads and lists one entry per CDR3 protein. The data hold about 900,000 distinct CDR3 sequences, with more than 25% observed a single time. The source material was cultured CD8+ T cells from PBMCs, sampled from culture after CMV antigen stimulation. This sequence originates from a human donor in good health (CMV status not recorded). Some clones in this sample may be carry-over from other donors' samples.

The CDR3 coding sequence is TGTGCCAGCAGTATCGGACCGGTCGGCTATGGCTACACCTTC. Amino acid sequence: CASSIGPVGYGYTF. The rearrangement joins TRBV12-3 or TRBV12-4 to TRBJ1-2, with unresolved D. This CDR3 is built from 14 residues. Trimming pared 5 bases from V and 4 bases from J, leaving 14 bases between.